The 2 T cell receptor beta chains presented below share a single source sample, sequenced in a study of shared clonotypes between healthy human individuals (dated by TCRdb to the early 2020s). Preparation of the library involved the immunoSEQ multiplex PCR assay. Held by TCRdb, this immuneACCESS table contains in-frame sequences only and omits some clones. Under half of the omission traces to an unresolved V gene where checked; the cause of the rest is unknown. The sample contains some 700,000 clones, roughly 87% of them found a single time. The ten largest clones represent about 34% of the sample. The source material was memory CD8+ T cells from PBMCs. The label giving this sample's cell subset or site can be read as: CD45RO+ cells pooled with CCR7-negative TemRA cells. The receptors come from a man aged 18-30 years in good health. Some clones in this sample may be carry-over from other donors' samples.

This CDR3 is CASSQEYSGRANTGELFF. The CDR3 region has the DNA TGCGCCAGCAGCCAAGAGTACAGCGGGAGGGCGAACACCGGGGAGCTGTTTTTT. The V call is TRBV4-3, the J call TRBJ2-2; the match to TRBD2 covers 10 bases. V trimming: 0 bases; J trimming: 0 bases; junction bases outside the gene matches: 4. Germline lookup yields CDR1 LGHNA and CDR2 YSLEER. The CDR3 is 18 amino acids.

V and J are TRBV6-1 and TRBJ1-1, with D tentatively TRBD1 (5 bases). The CDR3 has 14 residues. Germline V lookup: CDR1 MNHNS, CDR2 SASEGT. V dropped 1 base and J dropped 4 bases, with 10 bases sitting between them. In DNA form, the CDR3 reads TGTGCCAGCAGTGAAGGCGGGGGGAGCACTGAAGCTTTCTTT. Encoded protein: CASSEGGGSTEAFF.